These 31 T cell receptor beta chains were sequenced from one sample in a study of blood T cell repertoires in COVID-19. Assay used: immunoSEQ multiplex PCR; TCRdb lists only in-frame clones, some missing. The table includes about 170,000 clones, approximately 90% detected once. Specimen: peripheral blood. The receptors stem from a man aged 18-30 years with COVID-19, enrolled during active disease.

The chain couples TRBV5-1 to TRBJ2-2; D is uncertain. Trimming shortened V by 7 bases and J by 3 bases, and 10 bases separated the two germline ends. This CDR3 contains 13 residues. Per germline, CDR1 SGHRS and CDR2 YFSETQ. The DNA for the CDR3 is TGCGCCAGCGAGGTGTTGGACACCGGGGAGCTGTTTTTT. The encoded protein is CASEVLDTGELFF.

The genes are TRBV7-2 and TRBJ1-2, with D perhaps matching TRBD1 (5 bases). This CDR3 has 14 residues. V dropped 1 base and J dropped 4 bases, with 10 bases sitting between them. Germline values: CDR1 SGHTA, CDR2 FQGNSA. DNA for the CDR3: TGTGCCAGCAGCTTAGATGCGGGACCCTATGGCTACACCTTC. It yields the protein CASSLDAGPYGYTF.

This chain links TRBV6-4 with TRBJ2-2; 11 bases map to TRBD2. With V trimmed by 4 bases and J by 7 bases, 5 bases remained unmatched. Looked up from germline, CDR1 is MRHNA and CDR2 is SNTAGT. CDR3 length: 15 amino acids. The CDR3: CASSAASGRNGELFF. CDR3 nucleotide sequence: TGTGCCAGCAGTGCGGCTAGCGGGAGGAACGGGGAGCTGTTTTTT.

The V gene is TRBV9, the J gene TRBJ1-6, with 9 bases lining up with TRBD1. Germline CDR1 and CDR2: SGDLS and YYNGEE. The V gene end was trimmed by 3 bases and the J gene end by 7 bases; junction bases not matched to a gene: 5. The CDR3 has 15 amino acids. The CDR3 nucleotides read TGTGCCAGCAGCGCCGGGACAGGGCCAAATTCACCCCTCCACTTT. Its protein product is CASSAGTGPNSPLHF.

The chain uses TRBV19 and TRBJ2-1, with 8 bases lining up with TRBD2. Germline V gives CDR1 LNHDA, CDR2 SQIVND (reference sequence). Trimming cost V 5 bases and J 9 bases; bases outside gene matches: 12. The CDR3 runs 15 residues. The chain's CDR3 is CASSARGLAGGEQFF. The CDR3 DNA follows: TGTGCCAGTAGTGCCCGAGGACTAGCAGGTGGTGAGCAGTTCTTC.

The gene calls are TRBV9 and TRBJ1-5; no reliable D call. Germline V gene lookup returns CDR1 SGDLS and CDR2 YYNGEE. V was pared by 7 bases and J by 5 bases, with 13 bases between. The CDR3 consists of 13 residues. The CDR3 DNA follows: TGTGCCAGCGGACGGGAAACGGATCAGCCCCAGCATTTT. Protein product: CASGRETDQPQHF.

The chain is built from TRBV18 and TRBJ1-1; D unclear. The CDR3 has 12 amino acids. V was clipped by 3 bases and J by 10 bases, with 12 bases between them. Germline V lookup: CDR1 KGHSH, CDR2 LQKENI. CDR3 nucleotide sequence: TGTGCCAGCTCACCTGGAGGCGTCCCAGCTTTCTTT. This gives the protein CASSPGGVPAFF.

V and J are TRBV5-1 and TRBJ1-6; no definite D call. This CDR3 spans 14 amino acids. V was cut by 0 bases and J by 10 bases, with 11 bases left in between. Per germline, CDR1 SGHRS and CDR2 YFSETQ. The chain's CDR3 is CASSLEIGNSPLHF. The CDR3 bases are TGCGCCAGCAGCTTGGAGATCGGGAACTCACCCCTCCACTTT.

This clone was seen a single time. CDR3 sequence reads: CAISDLQGNNQPQHF. The CDR3 DNA reads as TGTGCCATCAGTGACTTACAGGGTAATAATCAGCCCCAGCATTTT. The chain recombines TRBV10-3 with TRBJ1-5; D possibly corresponds to TRBD1 (6 bases). V shed 3 bases and J shed 4 bases, with 13 bases lying between them. The CDR3 covers 15 residues. Germline V CDR1 and CDR2: ENHRY, SYGVKD.

The V gene is TRBV6-2 or TRBV6-3, the J gene TRBJ1-2; D might be TRBD1 (5 bases). The CDR3 contains 14 residues. Germline V lookup: CDR1 MNHEY, CDR2 SVGEGT. The ends were cut back, 5 bases at V and 6 bases at J, with 16 bases in the middle. The CDR3 protein is CASSQLLREDGYTF. In nucleotides, the CDR3 is TGTGCCAGCAGTCAACTACTCAGGGAAGATGGCTACACCTTC.

The chain couples TRBV6-2 or TRBV6-3 to TRBJ2-5, with 14 positions matching TRBD2. The J segment lost 3 bases and the V segment lost 6 bases, leaving 6 bases of the junction unmatched. Per the germline V gene, CDR1 is MNHEY and CDR2 is SVGEGT. This CDR3 is built from 16 residues. The CDR3 loop reads CASSRGLAGGEETQYF. The CDR3 DNA follows: TGTGCCAGCAGCCGCGGACTAGCGGGAGGTGAAGAGACCCAGTACTTC.

This clone appeared a single time. The genes are TRBV6-6 and TRBJ1-4; D is perhaps TRBD1 (5 bases). CDR3 size: 16 residues. Germline CDR1 and CDR2: MNHNY and SVGAGI (reference sequence). V was clipped by 2 bases and J by 6 bases, with 16 bases between them. CDR3 region: CASSYGWGEEDEKLFF. DNA of the CDR3: TGTGCCAGCAGTTACGGGTGGGGGGAGGAGGATGAAAAACTGTTTTTT.

V usage is TRBV5-6 and J usage is TRBJ2-2, with D possibly TRBD1 on 5 matching bases. CDR3 length: 14 amino acids. Germline CDR1 is SGHDT and CDR2 is YYEEEE. V dropped 0 bases and J dropped 4 bases, with 7 bases sitting between them. Written as DNA, the CDR3 is TGTGCCAGCAGCTTGGGGGGCTTCACCGGGGAGCTGTTTTTT. Encoded protein: CASSLGGFTGELFF.

The J gene is TRBJ2-1, the V gene TRBV3-1 (or the pseudogene TRBV3-2); D remains unclear. The ends were cut back, 4 bases at V and 4 bases at J, with 8 bases in the middle. Germline loops: CDR1 LGHDT, CDR2 YNNKEL (reference sequence). The CDR3 length is 13 residues. The CDR3 DNA sequence: TGTGCCAGCAGCCCCTATCCGTACAATGAGCAGTTCTTC. This sequence encodes CASSPYPYNEQFF.

The chain couples TRBV7-8 to TRBJ1-1, with a weak D call TRBD1 (5 bases). Trimming took 1 base from V and 11 from J, leaving 14 bases between them. From germline, CDR1 is SGHVS and CDR2 FQNEAQ. CDR3 length equals 13 residues. In DNA form, the CDR3 reads TGTGCCAGCAGCTTAGGGGGCCAGACTAGGGCTTTCTTT. Amino acids: CASSLGGQTRAFF.

V gene TRBV7-9 combines with J gene TRBJ1-2, with D tentatively TRBD1 (6 bases). V lost 3 bases and J 2 bases, leaving 10 bases between the germline ends. CDR1 is SEHNR and CDR2 is FQNEAQ in the germline V gene (reference sequence). CDR3 length equals 14 residues. The CDR3 is CASSFPGTNYGYTF. CDR3 nucleotide sequence: TGTGCCAGCAGCTTCCCCGGGACAAACTATGGCTACACCTTC.

J is TRBJ2-1 and V is TRBV19; 10 positions agree with TRBD2. CDR1 is LNHDA, CDR2 SQIVND, per germline (reference sequence). The CDR3 length is 15 residues. V shed 4 bases, J shed 6 bases, and the junction held 6 bases outside the gene matches. This CDR3 reads CASSTTSGTLNEQFF. CDR3 sequence (DNA): TGTGCCAGTAGTACCACTAGCGGGACCCTCAATGAGCAGTTCTTC.

This chain uses TRBV7-3 with TRBJ2-2; the D is unclear. The ends were cut back, 5 bases at V and 3 bases at J, with 4 bases in the middle. The CDR3 totals 12 residues. Germline CDR1 reads SGHTA; CDR2 reads FQGTGA. The CDR3 DNA reads as TGTGCCAGCAGCCCCGACACCGGGGAGCTGTTTTTT. Its protein is CASSPDTGELFF. The full variable domain, its missing parts supplied by reference TRBV7-3 and TRBJ2-2, is GAGVSQTPSNKVTEKGKYVELRCDPISGHTALYWYRQSLGQGPEFLIYFQGTGAADDSGLPNDRFFAVRPEGSVSTLKIQRTERGDSAVYLCASSPDTGELFFGEGSRLTVL.

In this sample, this clone turned up once. This chain uses TRBV21-1 with TRBJ2-1; whether TRBD1, the table's D call, matches the DNA was not checked. TRBV21-1 is noted as a pseudogene. The CDR3 has 18 residues. The CDR3 DNA reads as TGTGCCAGCAGCAAAGGGCCATTATGTGCCAGGGGCTACAATGAGCAGTTCTTC. As protein: CASSKGPLCARGYNEQFF.

This chain joins TRBV5-4 and TRBJ2-7; 10 nucleotides agree with TRBD1. CDR3 length: 15 residues. The junction had 4 bases not matched to a gene; V was cut back by 4 bases and J by 0 bases. CDR1 SGHNT and CDR2 YYREEE come from the germline V gene (reference sequence). Here the CDR3 reads CASSPWTGGSYEQYF. The CDR3 DNA is TGTGCCAGCAGCCCATGGACAGGGGGCTCCTACGAGCAGTACTTC. Filled out from reference TRBV5-4 and TRBJ2-7, the complete variable domain reads ETGVTQSPTHLIKTRGQQVTLRCSSQSGHNTVSWYQQALGQGPQFIFQYYREEENGRGNFPPRFSGLQFPNYSSELNVNALELDDSALYLCASSPWTGGSYEQYFGPGTRLTVT.

Only one count was recorded for this clone. The gene calls are TRBV5-1 and TRBJ2-5, with TRBD2 identical over 7 bases. V dropped 2 bases and J dropped 5; count of bases not matched to a gene: 6. CDR1 SGHRS and CDR2 YFSETQ come from the germline V gene. CDR3 length: 14 residues. CDR3 amino acids: CASSLRTRSETQYF. The CDR3 region has the DNA TGCGCCAGCAGCTTACGGACTAGATCGGAGACCCAGTACTTC.

The CDR3 coding sequence is TGTGCCAGCAGCCCAAAGGGGAAAATATACGAGCAGTACTTC. Residues: CASSPKGKIYEQYF. V is TRBV5-4 and J is TRBJ2-7, with D possibly matching TRBD1 (5 bases). The ends were cut back, 4 bases at V and 4 bases at J, with 15 bases in the middle. This CDR3 spans 14 amino acids. Germline CDR1 and CDR2: SGHNT and YYREEE (reference sequence).

The chain is built from TRBV6-5 and TRBJ2-1; the match to TRBD2 covers 8 bases. The CDR3 consists of 15 residues. J was trimmed by 3 bases and V by 6 bases; bases with no gene match: 7. The germline V gene has CDR1 MNHEY and CDR2 SVGAGI. The CDR3 DNA follows: TGTGCCAGCAGGAAAGACCGGGAGGGCTACAATGAGCAGTTCTTC. Translating gives CASRKDREGYNEQFF.

The V gene is TRBV4-3, the J gene TRBJ2-7; 12 positions match TRBD2. Germline CDR1 reads LGHNA; CDR2 reads YSLEER. V was pared by 5 bases and J by 4 bases, with 6 bases of the junction left unmatched. This CDR3 spans 15 amino acids. The CDR3 is CASSKTSGSRYEQYF. The CDR3 DNA reads as TGCGCCAGCAGCAAGACTAGCGGGAGTAGGTACGAGCAGTACTTC.

CDR3 sequence: CASSQGLRTGNTEAFF. CDR3 DNA sequence: TGCGCCAGCAGCCAAGGCCTGAGGACAGGGAACACTGAAGCTTTCTTT. This chain links TRBV4-3 with TRBJ1-1, with 7 positions matching TRBD1. The V segment lost 1 base and the J segment 1 base; nucleotides outside the gene matches: 6. Germline V lookup: CDR1 LGHNA, CDR2 YSLEER. The CDR3 is 16 residues long.

The rearrangement uses TRBV4-2 and TRBJ2-7; 7 bases align to TRBD1. Germline CDR1 and CDR2: LGHNA and YNFKEQ. This CDR3 is built from 16 residues. V dropped 4 bases and J dropped 0; count of bases not matched to a gene: 9. DNA for the CDR3: TGTGCCAGCAGCCGAGAGACAGGGCCGTACTCCTACGAGCAGTACTTC. It encodes CASSRETGPYSYEQYF.

The table lists this clone with many counts. The genes are TRBV6-2 or TRBV6-3 and TRBJ1-1, with 7 bases identical to TRBD1. The CDR3 has 12 amino acids. The germline CDR1 and CDR2 sequences are MNHEY and SVGEGT. The V and J ends lost 5 bases and 6 bases, in that order; junction bases with no gene match: 3. The CDR3 region has the DNA TGTGCCAGCAGTGGACAGGACCCTGAAGCTTTCTTT. Residues: CASSGQDPEAFF.

A remark on this clone: An end of the junction does not agree with germline; a read error may underlie this. This chain uses TRBV5-6 with TRBJ1-4; 8 nucleotides line up with TRBD1. Germline V lookup: CDR1 SGHDT, CDR2 YYEEEE. The CDR3 has 15 residues. The CDR3 sequence: CASSLGPEDREKLLF. CDR3 in DNA: TGTGCCAGCAGCTTGGGACCCGAGGACAGGGAAAAACTGCTTTTT.

As concerns this clone: One junction end does not reproduce the germline sequence, and a read error may be involved. This rearrangement joins TRBV3-1 (or the pseudogene TRBV3-2) to TRBJ1-4, with 9 positions matching TRBD1. The CDR3 contains 22 residues. Germline V gene data show CDR1 as LGHDT and CDR2 as YNNKEL (reference sequence). The CDR3 DNA sequence: TGTGCCAGCAGCCAAGAATTCCCCCTCCCGGGACAGGGTGGATCGTTTAGTGAAAAACTGCTTTTT. Translating it yields CASSQEFPLPGQGGSFSEKLLF.

This clone was detected once. The V and J genes are TRBV7-2 and TRBJ1-5, with 8 bases matching TRBD1. The germline V gene has CDR1 SGHTA and CDR2 FQGNSA. The CDR3 has 16 amino acids. J was trimmed by 6 bases and V by 0 bases; bases with no gene match: 7. CDR3 nucleotide sequence: TGTGCCAGCAGCTTAGCGGGCCAGGGGGCCGGTCAGCCCCAGCATTTT. It codes for CASSLAGQGAGQPQHF.

The rearrangement links TRBV28 to TRBJ1-4; 8 nucleotides line up with TRBD1. Losses at the gene ends were 4 bases for V and 7 bases for J; bases not matched to a gene: 8. The CDR3 is 15 amino acids. Germline CDR1 MDHEN, CDR2 SYDVKM. The CDR3 here is CASSSAGGAGEKLFF. For the CDR3, the DNA is TGTGCCAGCAGTTCCGCAGGGGGCGCGGGTGAAAAACTGTTTTTT.